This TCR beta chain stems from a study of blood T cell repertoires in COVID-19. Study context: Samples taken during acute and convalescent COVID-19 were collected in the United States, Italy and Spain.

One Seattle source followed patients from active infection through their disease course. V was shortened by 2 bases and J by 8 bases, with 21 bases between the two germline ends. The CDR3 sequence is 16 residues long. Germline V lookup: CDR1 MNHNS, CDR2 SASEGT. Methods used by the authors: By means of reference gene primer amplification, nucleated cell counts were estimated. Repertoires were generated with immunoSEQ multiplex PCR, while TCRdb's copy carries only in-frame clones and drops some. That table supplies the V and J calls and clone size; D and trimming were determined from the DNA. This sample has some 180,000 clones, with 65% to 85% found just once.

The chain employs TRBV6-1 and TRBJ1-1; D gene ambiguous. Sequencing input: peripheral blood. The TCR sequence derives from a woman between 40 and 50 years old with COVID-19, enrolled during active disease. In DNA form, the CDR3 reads TGTGCCAGCAGTGAACGGAAGTCGGGGAGGGTGGCCGAAGCTTTCTTT. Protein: CASSERKSGRVAEAFF.